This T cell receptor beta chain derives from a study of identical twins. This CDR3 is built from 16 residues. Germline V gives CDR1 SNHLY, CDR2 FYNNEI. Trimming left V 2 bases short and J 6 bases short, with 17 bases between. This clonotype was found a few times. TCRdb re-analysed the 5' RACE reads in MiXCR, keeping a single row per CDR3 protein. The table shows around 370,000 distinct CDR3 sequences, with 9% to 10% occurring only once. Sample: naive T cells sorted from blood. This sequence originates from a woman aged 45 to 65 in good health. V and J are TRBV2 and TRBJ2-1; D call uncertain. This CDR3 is CASSEIGRQDGNEQFF. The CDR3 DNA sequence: TGTGCCAGCAGTGAAATCGGGCGTCAGGACGGCAATGAGCAGTTCTTC. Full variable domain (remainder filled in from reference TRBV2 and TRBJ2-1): EPEVTQTPSHQVTQMGQEVILRCVPISNHLYFYWYRQILGQKVEFLVSFYNNEISEKSEIFDDQFSVERPDGSNFTLKIRSTKLEDSAMYFCASSEIGRQDGNEQFFGPGTRLTVL.